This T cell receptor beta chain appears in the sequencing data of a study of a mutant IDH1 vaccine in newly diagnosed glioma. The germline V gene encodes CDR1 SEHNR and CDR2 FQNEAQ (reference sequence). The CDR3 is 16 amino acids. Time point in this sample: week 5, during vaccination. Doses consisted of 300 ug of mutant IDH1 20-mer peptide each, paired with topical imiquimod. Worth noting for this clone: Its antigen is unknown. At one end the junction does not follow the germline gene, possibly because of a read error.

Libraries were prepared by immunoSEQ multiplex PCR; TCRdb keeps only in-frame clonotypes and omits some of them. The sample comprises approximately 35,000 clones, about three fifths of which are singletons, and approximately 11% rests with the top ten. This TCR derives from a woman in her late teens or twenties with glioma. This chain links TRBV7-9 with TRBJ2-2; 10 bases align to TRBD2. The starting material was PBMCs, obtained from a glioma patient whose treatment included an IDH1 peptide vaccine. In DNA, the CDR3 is TGTGCCAGCAGCCTAGCGGGAGTAGGGAACACCGGGGAGCTGTTTTTT. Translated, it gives CASSLAGVGNTGELFF.